This T cell receptor (beta chain) was sequenced for a study of T cells in Graves' hyperthyroidism and ophthalmopathy. Study results and caveats: Most clonotypes expanded in thyroid above 0.001 were likewise present in blood.

Authors of the study amplified TCR beta CDR3 regions from RNA transcripts. Using the HTBI primer set, a first-round RT-PCR was run on the TCR CDR3. TCRdb processed the multiplex PCR reads anew with MiXCR; each CDR3 protein has one entry. The repertoire holds just under 750,000 distinct CDR3 sequences, with 35% as singletons. CDR1 is LNHDA and CDR2 is SQIVND in the germline V gene (reference sequence). This CDR3 contains 15 residues. Trimming removed 3 bases from V and 7 bases from J, with 19 bases in between. In regard to this clonotype: The target antigen is unknown.

With a duration under 2 months, the hyperthyroidism was newly diagnosed in patients aged 18 to 65. Lactation, pregnancy, other autoimmune disease or uncontrolled infection led to exclusion of patients. The sample taken for sequencing was blood. The receptor comes from a woman aged 40 to 50 with Graves' hyperthyroidism. This rearrangement joins TRBV19 to TRBJ2-7, with D unclear. The CDR3 DNA follows: TGTGCCAGTAGTATTCTGGGCGGCGCATCTTGGGAGCAGTACTTC. It codes for CASSILGGASWEQYF.